This entry lists 32 T cell receptor beta chains sequenced from one sample in a study of control samples from healthy donors and cancer patients. The table came from immunoSEQ multiplex PCR; TCRdb's copy has only in-frame clones and leaves some out. Of under 90,000 clones in the sample, roughly 92% were seen once. Source material: blood. The receptors originated from a woman aged 60-75 years in good health.

The rearrangement links TRBV10-3 to TRBJ1-1; TRBD1 is a possible D gene (6 bases). CDR3 size: 14 residues. From germline, CDR1 is ENHRY and CDR2 SYGVKD. Trimming removed 8 bases from V and 1 base from J, with 14 bases in between. The CDR3 region has the DNA TGTGCCATCCCCCAGTGGGGGCCGAACACTGAAGCTTTCTTT. Encoded protein: CAIPQWGPNTEAFF.

The chain uses TRBV7-9 and TRBJ1-1; the D is unclear. The germline CDR1 and CDR2 sequences are SEHNR and FQNEAQ (reference sequence). The germline V and J ends were trimmed by 8 bases and 3 bases, with 16 bases remaining between them. This CDR3 is 14 amino acids long. DNA of the CDR3: TGTGCCAGCTACAAGCCTCCGGCGGACACTGAAGCTTTCTTT. Translation: CASYKPPADTEAFF.

This clone was seen only once. The V gene is TRBV6-1, the J gene TRBJ1-4, with 12 bases fitting TRBD1. From germline, CDR1 is MNHNS and CDR2 SASEGT. The J segment lost 4 bases and the V segment lost 0 bases, leaving 6 bases of the junction unmatched. This CDR3 is built from 18 residues. This chain's CDR3 is CASSEATGTGGSNEKLFF. The CDR3, as DNA: TGTGCCAGCAGTGAAGCCACCGGGACAGGGGGCAGTAATGAAAAACTGTTTTTT.

The chain carries TRBV19 and TRBJ2-7; 9 bases align to TRBD1. In germline, CDR1 is LNHDA, CDR2 SQIVND (reference sequence). V lost 3 bases to trimming and J lost 3 bases; unmatched junction nucleotides: 3. This CDR3 spans 14 amino acids. The CDR3 sequence: CASSMGQGGYEQYF. In nucleotides, the CDR3 is TGTGCCAGTAGTATGGGACAGGGCGGCTACGAGCAGTACTTC.

J is TRBJ1-5 and V is TRBV3-1 (or the pseudogene TRBV3-2); 11 bases align to TRBD1. This CDR3 contains 15 residues. With V trimmed by 3 bases and J by 4 bases, 2 bases remained unmatched. Germline lookup yields CDR1 LGHDT and CDR2 YNNKEL (reference sequence). CDR3 bases: TGTGCCAGCAGCCATGGGACAGGGGGTAATCAGCCCCAGCATTTT. This encodes CASSHGTGGNQPQHF.

The gene calls are TRBV18 and TRBJ2-5; the match to TRBD1 covers 12 bases. This CDR3 region has 14 residues. Germline-derived CDR1 and CDR2 are KGHSH and LQKENI. V lost 6 bases and J lost 4; bases outside the gene matches: 3. The DNA for the CDR3 is TGTGCCAGCTCCCCGGGACAGGGGGCAGAGACCCAGTACTTC. Encoded protein: CASSPGQGAETQYF.

The gene calls are TRBV3-1 (or the pseudogene TRBV3-2) and TRBJ2-2; D is uncertain. Per germline, CDR1 LGHDT and CDR2 YNNKEL (reference sequence). The V gene lost 0 bases and the J gene lost 9 bases, with 5 bases spanning the gap. This CDR3 region has 12 residues. CDR3 protein: CASSQEVRELFF. The CDR3 DNA reads as TGTGCCAGCAGCCAAGAAGTGCGGGAGCTGTTTTTT.

This chain uses TRBV6-5 with TRBJ1-4, with D perhaps matching TRBD1 (5 bases). This CDR3 has 16 amino acids. CDR1 is MNHEY and CDR2 is SVGAGI in the germline V gene. The ends were cut back, 2 bases at V and 7 bases at J, with 17 bases in the middle. Written as DNA, the CDR3 is TGTGCCAGCAGTTACAGGCCACTCCCAGGGACTGAAAAACTGTTTTTT. Translated, it gives CASSYRPLPGTEKLFF.

The chain couples TRBV2 to TRBJ2-7; 11 bases agree with TRBD1. This CDR3 is 11 amino acids long. V lost 8 bases to trimming and J lost 6 bases; unmatched junction nucleotides: 0. Germline CDR1 reads SNHLY; CDR2 reads FYNNEI. Here the CDR3 DNA reads TGTGCCAGCGGGACAGGGGGCGAGCAGTACTTC. Translating gives CASGTGGEQYF.

The DNA of the CDR3 is TGTGCCAGCAAGAGGGACCGAACTTTGGGTGAGACCCAGTACTTC. Protein sequence: CASKRDRTLGETQYF. The chain recombines TRBV27 with TRBJ2-5; TRBD1 or TRBD2 may be the D gene (5 bases each). The germline V and J ends were trimmed by 7 bases and 5 bases, with 20 bases remaining between them. This CDR3 comprises 15 residues. Per the germline V gene, CDR1 is MNHEY and CDR2 is SMNVEV (reference sequence).

J is TRBJ1-5 and V is TRBV7-2; D remains unclear. Per the germline V gene, CDR1 is SGHTA and CDR2 is FQGNSA. The CDR3 extends over 16 amino acids. Trimming took 4 bases from V and 7 from J, leaving 20 bases between them. As DNA, the CDR3 is TGTGCCAGCAGCTACGATTCTGGTCCTTCGGGGCAGCCCCAGCATTTT. Its protein is CASSYDSGPSGQPQHF.

In this sample, this clone turned up once. The V gene is TRBV19, the J gene TRBJ1-6; 9 bases line up with TRBD1. V shed 4 bases and J 6 bases; nucleotides not matched to a gene: 7. The CDR3 covers 16 residues. Per the germline V gene, CDR1 is LNHDA and CDR2 is SQIVND (reference sequence). The CDR3 loop reads CASSTTGGRGNSPLHF. In DNA, the CDR3 is TGTGCCAGTAGTACGACAGGGGGTCGGGGTAATTCACCCCTCCACTTT.

A single count supports this clone. J is TRBJ2-2 and V is TRBV7-8, with TRBD2 matching over 11 bases. The CDR3 sequence is 17 residues long. J gave up 4 bases and V 2 bases, and 6 bases lay outside the gene matches. CDR1 is SGHVS, CDR2 FQNEAQ, per germline. The CDR3 nucleotides are TGTGCCAGCAGCTTACTAGCGGGAGGACCGCGCACCGGGGAGCTGTTTTTT. It encodes CASSLLAGGPRTGELFF.

This clone has only a few counts. CDR3 residues: CASSTWGDGYTF. As DNA, the CDR3 is TGTGCCAGCAGCACCTGGGGAGATGGCTACACCTTC. J is TRBJ1-2 and V is TRBV7-9; D call uncertain. Trimming left V 5 bases short and J 6 bases short, with 10 bases between. CDR1 SEHNR and CDR2 FQNEAQ come from the germline V gene (reference sequence). The CDR3 contains 12 residues.

The chain links TRBV2 to TRBJ2-7; no clear D. V dropped 3 bases and J dropped 0 bases, with 15 bases sitting between them. CDR1 is SNHLY and CDR2 is FYNNEI in the germline V gene. The CDR3 sequence is 16 residues long. The CDR3 spells CASSEVPGSSSYEQYF. The CDR3 bases are TGTGCCAGCAGTGAGGTTCCCGGGTCGAGCTCCTACGAGCAGTACTTC.

The chain recombines TRBV30 with TRBJ2-7, with 7 nucleotides matching TRBD1. This CDR3 contains 11 residues. Germline V gene data show CDR1 as GTSNPN and CDR2 as SVGIG (reference sequence). V shed 2 bases, J shed 6 bases, and the junction held 1 base outside the gene matches. For the CDR3, the DNA is TGTGCCTGGAGTAGGGGGCGCGAGCAGTACTTC. Protein product: CAWSRGREQYF.

This chain uses TRBV7-2 with TRBJ2-3; D unclear. Germline lookup yields CDR1 SGHTA and CDR2 FQGNSA. V was trimmed by 2 bases and J by 2 bases, leaving 5 bases between them. The CDR3 contains 13 residues. CDR3 bases: TGTGCCAGCAGCTTACCCAACACAGATACGCAGTATTTT. Amino acid sequence: CASSLPNTDTQYF.

The chain has TRBV2 and TRBJ1-4; the D is unclear. Germline V gives CDR1 SNHLY, CDR2 FYNNEI. CDR3 size: 12 residues. V lost 5 bases to trimming and J lost 11 bases, with 12 bases between them. The CDR3 DNA reads as TGTGCCAGCAGTTTCATGGAGGGTAAACTGTTTTTT. This translates into CASSFMEGKLFF.

The rearrangement joins TRBV2 to TRBJ2-5, with D hard to call. This CDR3 is 12 amino acids long. Germline V gives CDR1 SNHLY, CDR2 FYNNEI. The V end lost 3 bases, the J end lost 5 bases, and 7 bases lay between the germline ends. The CDR3 spells CASSEPVETQYF. The CDR3 nucleotides read TGTGCCAGCAGTGAGCCGGTGGAGACCCAGTACTTC.

The chain combines TRBV4-2 with TRBJ1-4; D remains ambiguous. The V gene's germline CDR1 is LGHNA and CDR2 YNFKEQ. The ends were cut back, 3 bases at V and 2 bases at J, with 16 bases in the middle. This CDR3 comprises 17 residues. The CDR3 reads CASSHQRDLVTNEKLFF. The CDR3 nucleotides read TGTGCCAGCAGCCATCAAAGGGATTTGGTTACTAATGAAAAACTGTTTTTT.

V gene TRBV7-6 combines with J gene TRBJ1-3; D is uncertain. The CDR3 is 15 amino acids. CDR1 is SGHVS and CDR2 is FNYEAQ in the germline V gene. V shed 1 base and J shed 3 bases, with 10 bases lying between them. This CDR3 reads CASSLVPGNGNTIYF. In DNA form, the CDR3 reads TGTGCCAGCAGCTTAGTGCCTGGAAATGGAAACACCATATATTTT.

The CDR3 spells CASSFGGTGNEKLFF. The CDR3 region has the DNA TGTGCCAGCAGTTTTGGTGGGACAGGGAATGAAAAACTGTTTTTT. The rearrangement links TRBV28 to TRBJ1-4; 9 bases agree with TRBD1. The CDR3 extends over 15 amino acids. V shed 3 bases, J shed 5 bases, and the junction held 4 bases outside the gene matches. Germline V lookup: CDR1 MDHEN, CDR2 SYDVKM.

V usage is TRBV30 and J usage is TRBJ2-3; D uncertain. The CDR3 has 12 amino acids. The V end lost 0 bases, the J end lost 3 bases, and 4 bases lay between the germline ends. Germline loops: CDR1 GTSNPN, CDR2 SVGIG (reference sequence). CDR3 nucleotides: TGTGCCTGGAGTGTTGATACAGATACGCAGTATTTT. Protein: CAWSVDTDTQYF.

This clone appeared once. The chain uses TRBV9 and TRBJ2-1, with TRBD2 matching 12 bases. The V segment lost 2 bases and the J segment 0 bases; nucleotides outside the gene matches: 0. Germline loops: CDR1 SGDLS, CDR2 YYNGEE. This CDR3 spans 16 amino acids. The CDR3 region has the DNA TGTGCCAGCAGCGTGACTAGCGGGAGCTCCTACAATGAGCAGTTCTTC. It specifies CASSVTSGSSYNEQFF.

The chain couples TRBV19 to TRBJ1-5, with D uncertain. In germline, CDR1 is LNHDA, CDR2 SQIVND (reference sequence). Trimming removed 5 bases at V and 5 bases at J, with 16 bases between. CDR3 length: 15 amino acids. CDR3 coding DNA: TGTGCCAGTAGTCAAATCGAGGGTGGCGATCAGCCCCAGCATTTT. Residues: CASSQIEGGDQPQHF.

The chain has TRBV28 and TRBJ1-6; D gene ambiguous. In germline, CDR1 is MDHEN, CDR2 SYDVKM. Deletions cut 6 bases from V and 9 bases from J, with 15 bases between. The CDR3 is made up of 14 amino acids. Here the CDR3 reads CASRNYGEGSPLHF. The CDR3 DNA sequence: TGTGCCAGCAGGAATTACGGTGAAGGTTCACCCCTCCACTTT.

V and J are TRBV27 and TRBJ2-1, with 9 bases lining up with TRBD2. With 4 bases clipped from V and 3 bases from J, the junction kept 4 bases outside the gene matches. The CDR3 totals 15 residues. The germline V gene has CDR1 MNHEY and CDR2 SMNVEV (reference sequence). The CDR3 coding sequence is TGTGCCAGCAGTTATGGGCGGGGGGGCTACAATGAGCAGTTCTTC. Amino acid sequence: CASSYGRGGYNEQFF.

This chain joins TRBV4-1 and TRBJ1-4, with D tentatively TRBD1 (5 bases). V lost 4 bases and J 4 bases, leaving 10 bases between the germline ends. The CDR3 loop spans 14 amino acids. Germline CDR1 reads MGHRA; CDR2 reads YSYEKL. The CDR3 sequence: CASSRQTYNEKLFF. In nucleotides, the CDR3 is TGCGCCAGCAGCCGACAGACCTATAATGAAAAACTGTTTTTT.

The chain uses TRBV4-1 and TRBJ2-7; 7 bases match TRBD2. Germline V gene sequence: CDR1 MGHRA, CDR2 YSYEKL. There are 15 residues in the CDR3. Trimming removed 4 bases from V and 4 bases from J; junction bases left unmatched: 10. The DNA for the CDR3 is TGCGCCAGCAGCCCTCAACTAGCGAACATTTACGAGCAGTACTTC. Encoded protein: CASSPQLANIYEQYF.

V gene TRBV28 combines with J gene TRBJ2-1; TRBD2 matches at 7 bases. V was pared by 4 bases and J by 1 base, with 7 bases of the junction left unmatched. The CDR3 runs 16 residues. CDR1 and CDR2 from the germline V gene are MDHEN and SYDVKM. CDR3 coding DNA: TGTGCCAGCAGTTCCCCGGGAGCGGGATCCTACAATGAGCAGTTCTTC. Its translation: CASSSPGAGSYNEQFF.

This chain links TRBV27 with TRBJ1-6, with D possibly TRBD1 on 6 matching bases. V lost 6 bases, J lost 9 bases, and 15 bases lay in between. Germline-derived CDR1 and CDR2 are MNHEY and SMNVEV (reference sequence). This CDR3 region has 14 residues. In DNA form, the CDR3 reads TGTGCCAGCAGACTAACAGGGAGCACTTCACCCCTCCACTTT. Translated, it gives CASRLTGSTSPLHF.

V is TRBV30 and J is TRBJ2-5; D uncertain. The CDR3 loop spans 12 amino acids. CDR1 and CDR2 (germline): GTSNPN, SVGIG (reference sequence). V lost 3 bases and J lost 5, with 10 bases in between. Here the CDR3 reads CAWSVIRETQYF. The CDR3 coding sequence is TGTGCCTGGAGCGTAATTCGGGAGACCCAGTACTTC. The variable domain in full, with the rest retrieved from reference TRBV30 and TRBJ2-5, is SQTIHQWPATLVQPVGSPLSLECTVEGTSNPNLYWYRQAAGRGLQLLFYSVGIGQISSEVPQNLSASRPQDRQFILSSKKLLLSDSGFYLCAWSVIRETQYFGPGTRLLVL.